This is a list of T cell receptor beta chains from one sample in a study of T cell responses to AZD1222 COVID-19 vaccine. Assay used: immunoSEQ multiplex PCR; TCRdb lists only in-frame clones, some missing. The sample has 160,000 or so clones, approximately 88% seen once. Specimen: peripheral blood, collected 28 days after the second AZD1222 dose. These receptors originate from an adult who received the AZD1222 COVID-19 vaccine. Each CDR3 is given with its conserved first and last residue. The order of the fields is J gene, clone size, V gene, D gene, CDR3 protein, CDR3 DNA. D genes are given only for firm matches. Clone size appears in some rows only: once, few, many, or a class for an expanded clone.

>TRBJ1-2|NA|TRBV6-5|NA
CASSFLGTAGYTF
TGTGCCAGCAGCTTCCTCGGGACCGCCGGCTACACCTTC
>TRBJ2-7|NA|TRBV5-1|NA
CASSLEKGVQYF
TGCGCCAGCAGCTTGGAAAAGGGTGTTCAGTACTTC
>TRBJ1-2|NA|TRBV11-2|NA
CASSLEGFGYGYTF
TGTGCCAGCAGCTTAGAGGGGTTTGGGTATGGCTACACCTTC
>TRBJ1-1|NA|TRBV12-3/TRBV12-4|NA
CASSRKRDTEAFF
TGTGCCAGCAGCCGAAAGAGAGACACTGAAGCTTTCTTT
>TRBJ2-1|NA|TRBV19|NA
CASRPTGPGEQFF
TGTGCCAGTAGGCCGACGGGGCCGGGGGAGCAGTTCTTC
>TRBJ2-3|NA|TRBV27|TRBD2
CASSPMMAGGQNTQYF
TGTGCCAGCAGTCCCATGATGGCGGGGGGGCAAAATACGCAGTATTTT
>TRBJ1-2|NA|TRBV19|TRBD1
CASSTPGQGGPGYTF
TGTGCCAGTAGTACCCCGGGACAGGGCGGCCCTGGCTACACCTTC
>TRBJ1-1|NA|TRBV18|TRBD1
CASSDRGGYEAFF
TGTGCCAGCTCAGACAGGGGGGGTTATGAAGCTTTCTTT
>TRBJ1-4|NA|TRBV5-1|TRBD1
CASSYSGTENEKLFF
TGCGCCAGCAGCTATTCCGGGACAGAAAATGAAAAACTGTTTTTT
>TRBJ2-3|NA|TRBV18|TRBD1
CASSPLQGVATDTQYF
TGTGCCAGCTCACCGTTACAGGGGGTGGCCACAGATACGCAGTATTTT
>TRBJ1-5|NA|TRBV3-1/TRBV3-2|NA
CASSHSRQPQHF
TGTGCCAGCAGCCATAGCAGACAGCCCCAGCATTTT
>TRBJ1-4|NA|TRBV5-1|TRBD1
CASSRDRDEKLFF
TGCGCCAGCAGCCGGGACAGGGACGAAAAACTGTTTTTT
>TRBJ1-5|NA|TRBV2|NA
CASSDDSDQPQHF
TGTGCCAGCAGCGATGACAGCGATCAGCCCCAGCATTTT
>TRBJ1-2|few|TRBV15|TRBD1
CATSRDPGTEYGYTF
TGTGCCACCAGCAGAGATCCCGGGACAGAATATGGCTACACCTTC
>TRBJ2-2|few|TRBV3-1/TRBV3-2|NA
CASSQFLRGELFF
TGTGCCAGCAGCCAGTTCCTGAGAGGGGAGCTGTTTTTT
>TRBJ1-4|NA|TRBV7-9|TRBD1
CASQLTGSEKLFF
TGTGCCAGCCAACTGACAGGGAGTGAAAAACTGTTTTTT